The 9 T cell receptor beta chains reported below all come from one sample, sequenced in a study of blood T cells in healthy people across ages. Alongside a J-beta primer mix, a sample-barcoded 5' primer served in a second PCR lasting roughly 7 to 12 cycles. MiXCR was run by TCRdb on the 5' RACE reads, yielding one entry per CDR3 protein. The profile shows almost 300,000 distinct CDR3 sequences, 25% to 30% of them singletons. The sequenced sample consisted of blood. All receptors come from a woman in her seventies in good health.

The CDR3 loop reads CASAMVRGPDNNEQFF. The CDR3 bases are TGTGCCAGCGCGATGGTTCGTGGCCCGGACAACAATGAGCAGTTCTTC. This chain uses TRBV27 with TRBJ2-1, with D perhaps TRBD1 (5 bases). The CDR3 is 16 amino acids. V lost 8 bases and J 5 bases, leaving 22 bases between the germline ends. Germline V CDR1 and CDR2: MNHEY, SMNVEV (reference sequence).

There are a few counts of this clonotype. The chain is built from TRBV2 and TRBJ1-4, with unresolved D. Between the trimmed V and J ends, which lost 6 bases and 5 bases, there was a span of 16 bases. Germline CDR1 SNHLY, CDR2 FYNNEI. CDR3 length equals 15 residues. CDR3 in DNA: TGTGCCAGCAGGGTGACGGAAAAGCCGAATGAAAAACTGTTTTTT. Translating gives CASRVTEKPNEKLFF.

This clonotype was detected only a few times. The chain links TRBV15 to TRBJ2-4; 8 bases align to TRBD2. The CDR3 covers 15 residues. Looked up from germline, CDR1 is LNHNV and CDR2 is YYDKDF (reference sequence). V was pared by 0 bases and J by 13 bases, with 11 bases of the junction left unmatched. The CDR3 region has the DNA TGTGCCACCAGCAGAGAAAGACTATCTAGCGGGTGGCAGTACTTC. Amino acids: CATSRERLSSGWQYF. Variable domain in full (rest from reference TRBV15 and TRBJ2-4): DAMVIQNPRYQVTQFGKPVTLSCSQTLNHNVMYWYQQKSSQAPKLLFHYYDKDFNNEADTPDNFQSRRPNTSFCFLDIRSPGLGDTAMYLCATSRERLSSGWQYFGAGTRLSVL.

The rearrangement uses TRBV13 and TRBJ2-2, with TRBD2 identical over 7 bases. Germline CDR1 PRHDT, CDR2 FYEKMQ (reference sequence). The CDR3 loop spans 15 amino acids. Germline trimming cut 5 bases from V and 7 bases from J; bases unmatched to any gene: 10. The CDR3 DNA sequence: TGTGCCAGCAGCCTCAGTAGCGGGCGGATCGGGGAGCTGTTTTTT. Its translation: CASSLSSGRIGELFF.

This clonotype was seen a few times. V is TRBV28 and J is TRBJ2-7, with TRBD2 matching 8 bases. The ends lost 5 bases at V and 0 bases at J; junction bases unmatched: 9. The CDR3 contains 16 residues. Looked up from germline, CDR1 is MDHEN and CDR2 is SYDVKM. CDR3 coding DNA: TGTGCCAGCAGTCAGGGGTCGAGCGGGAGCTCCTACGAGCAGTACTTC. Translated: CASSQGSSGSSYEQYF.

This clonotype came up a few times. The genes are TRBV29-1 and TRBJ2-1, with 14 bases identical to TRBD2. This CDR3 is built from 13 residues. V lost 5 bases to trimming and J lost 12 bases; unmatched junction nucleotides: 6. Germline lookup yields CDR1 SQVTM and CDR2 ANQGSEA. The CDR3 nucleotides read TGCAGCGTTCCTTCCGGGACTAGCGGGAGGCAGTTCTTC. Translated: CSVPSGTSGRQFF.

This clonotype has only a few counts. V gene TRBV7-2 combines with J gene TRBJ2-5; the match to TRBD2 covers 8 bases. The end of the DNA fits TRBJ2-1 better, so the J call may be wrong. The V gene's germline CDR1 is SGHTA and CDR2 FQGNSA. This CDR3 comprises 17 residues. CDR3 amino acids: CASSFKQRGFANNEQFF. CDR3 bases: TGTGCCAGCAGCTTCAAGCAGCGGGGGTTCGCTAATAATGAGCAGTTCTTC.

The chain couples TRBV20-1 to TRBJ1-6; possibly TRBD1 for D (6 bases). With 5 bases removed from V and 8 bases from J, the gap between germline ends came to 16 bases. Germline V lookup: CDR1 DFQATT, CDR2 SNEGSKA (reference sequence). This CDR3 has 14 amino acids. The CDR3 loop reads CSAPVPSGDSPLHF. CDR3 DNA: TGCAGTGCTCCTGTCCCTTCAGGGGATTCACCCCTCCACTTT.

The genes are TRBV20-1 and TRBJ2-1; D is unresolved. The CDR3 runs to 12 residues. The V and J ends lost 2 bases and 4 bases respectively, with 6 bases between them. Looked up from germline, CDR1 is DFQATT and CDR2 is SNEGSKA (reference sequence). This CDR3 reads CSARSRYNEQFF. CDR3 DNA sequence: TGCAGTGCTAGATCTAGATACAATGAGCAGTTCTTC.